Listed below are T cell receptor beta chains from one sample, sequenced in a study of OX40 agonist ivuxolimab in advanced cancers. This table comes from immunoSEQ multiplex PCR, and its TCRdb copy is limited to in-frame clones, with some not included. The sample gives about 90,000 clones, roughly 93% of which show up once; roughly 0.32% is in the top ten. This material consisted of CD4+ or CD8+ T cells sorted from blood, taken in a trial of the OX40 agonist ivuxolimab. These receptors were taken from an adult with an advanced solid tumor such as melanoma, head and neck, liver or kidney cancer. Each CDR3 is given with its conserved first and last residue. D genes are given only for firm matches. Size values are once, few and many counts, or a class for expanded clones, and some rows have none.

CASSIYGLGGRGETQYF TGTGCCAGTAGTATCTACGGACTCGGAGGGCGAGGGGAGACCCAGTACTTC once TRBJ2-5 TRBV19 .
CASSLGTLDNEQFF TGTGCCAGCAGCTTAGGGACATTAGACAATGAGCAGTTCTTC . TRBJ2-1 TRBV7-2 .
CGLRTSGIENTGELFF TGCGGACTGAGGACTAGCGGGATAGAGAACACCGGGGAGCTGTTTTTT . TRBJ2-2 TRBV29-1 TRBD2
CASSLGTPETYEQYF TGTGCCAGCAGCTTAGGAACCCCAGAGACCTACGAGCAGTACTTC . TRBJ2-7 TRBV11-3 .
CASKDEAETQYF TGTGCCAGTAAGGACGAGGCGGAGACCCAGTACTTC once TRBJ2-5 TRBV19 .
CASSPLAGGPNEQFF TGCGCCAGCAGCCCTCTAGCGGGAGGGCCGAATGAGCAGTTCTTC . TRBJ2-1 TRBV5-1 TRBD2
CASSLARTDLQETQYF TGTGCCAGCAGCTTAGCAAGGACAGACCTCCAAGAGACCCAGTACTTC . TRBJ2-5 TRBV7-2 .
CASSLRTSGRAGETQYF TGTGCCAGTAGTCTCCGGACTAGCGGGAGGGCCGGGGAGACCCAGTACTTC . TRBJ2-5 TRBV19 TRBD2
CARSSGTSGEYEQYF TGTGCCAGAAGCTCGGGGACTAGCGGGGAGTACGAGCAGTACTTC . TRBJ2-7 TRBV7-5 .
CASSIRSGGQRLEQYF TGTGCCAGTAGTATAAGGAGCGGGGGCCAGCGGCTCGAGCAGTACTTC . TRBJ2-7 TRBV19 TRBD2
CASRRGQSNQPQHF TGTGCCAGCAGACGGGGACAGAGCAATCAGCCCCAGCATTTT . TRBJ1-5 TRBV6-5 TRBD1
CASSWTSSDIQYF TGCGCCAGCAGTTGGACTAGCAGTGACATTCAGTACTTC once TRBJ2-4 TRBV5-1 TRBD2
CASSEDRVSNQPQHF TGTGCCAGCAGTGAGGACAGAGTTAGCAATCAGCCCCAGCATTTT few TRBJ1-5 TRBV2 .
CASSPRWTGGRETQYF TGTGCCAGCAGTCCAAGGTGGACAGGGGGCCGTGAGACCCAGTACTTC . TRBJ2-5 TRBV28 TRBD1
CASSKEASGSPHEQYF TGTGCCAGCAGCAAAGAGGCTAGCGGGAGTCCCCACGAGCAGTACTTC . TRBJ2-7 TRBV21-1 .
CASSLADASYNEQFF TGTGCCAGCAGCTTGGCCGACGCCTCCTACAATGAGCAGTTCTTC once TRBJ2-1 TRBV5-5 .
CASSLAGRGLTGELFF TGTGCCAGCAGCTTAGCGGGCAGGGGGCTTACCGGGGAGCTGTTTTTT . TRBJ2-2 TRBV7-2 TRBD1
CASSLVTRANTGELFF TGTGCCAGCAGCTTGGTCACTAGGGCGAACACCGGGGAGCTGTTTTTT . TRBJ2-2 TRBV5-6 .
CAWSVIRVGEAFF TGTGCCTGGAGTGTAATCAGGGTCGGTGAAGCTTTCTTT . TRBJ1-1 TRBV30 .
CASSGRGGRTDTQYF TGTGCCAGCAGCGGCCGGGGCGGGAGAACAGATACGCAGTATTTT . TRBJ2-3 TRBV7-6 TRBD2
CASSLGAVGTDTQYF TGCGCCAGCAGCTTGGGGGCGGTCGGCACAGATACGCAGTATTTT . TRBJ2-3 TRBV5-1 .
CASSLQTGSGSNQPQHF TGTGCCAGCTCACTCCAGACGGGTTCGGGGAGCAATCAGCCCCAGCATTTT once TRBJ1-5 TRBV18 .
CASSLAGGFTGELFF TGTGCCAGCAGCTTAGCGGGAGGGTTCACCGGGGAGCTGTTTTTT . TRBJ2-2 TRBV19 TRBD2
CASGLGRDSEQFF TGTGCTAGTGGTTTGGGAAGGGACAGTGAGCAGTTCTTC . TRBJ2-1 TRBV12-5 TRBD1
CASTLGLAGFANTGELFF TGTGCCAGCACTTTAGGACTAGCGGGATTCGCGAACACCGGGGAGCTGTTTTTT . TRBJ2-2 TRBV28 TRBD2
CASSKGTLRGETQYF TGTGCCAGCAGCAAAGGGACACTCCGGGGAGAGACCCAGTACTTC . TRBJ2-5 TRBV11-1 .
CAISVPSGSNEQFF TGTGCCATCAGTGTTCCTAGCGGGAGCAATGAGCAGTTCTTC . TRBJ2-1 TRBV10-3 TRBD2
CASSLHPTAGGQETQYF TGTGCCAGCAGTTTACACCCCACTGCGGGAGGGCAAGAGACCCAGTACTTC . TRBJ2-5 TRBV28 TRBD2
CASSDRSDRGYGYTF TGTGCCAGCAGTGATCGCTCGGACAGGGGCTATGGCTACACCTTC . TRBJ1-2 TRBV6-1 TRBD1
CASSRGQGLGYTF TGTGCCAGCAGCCGCGGACAGGGGTTGGGCTACACCTTC . TRBJ1-2 TRBV13 TRBD1
CASSMTSGRMTYEQYF TGTGCCAGCAGTATGACTAGCGGGAGGATGACCTACGAGCAGTACTTC . TRBJ2-7 TRBV28 TRBD2
CASSLGRNEQYF TGTGCCAGCAGCTTAGGAAGAAACGAGCAGTACTTC . TRBJ2-7 TRBV7-9 .
CASSTSVAATNEKLFF TGTGCCAGTAGTACCTCAGTTGCTGCAACTAATGAAAAACTGTTTTTT . TRBJ1-4 TRBV19 .
CASSSELPSF TGTGCCAGCAGCTCCGAACTCCCTTCCTTC . TRBJ2-7 TRBV7-9 .
CASSPRAPSGILTEQYF TGCGCCAGCAGCCCAAGAGCCCCTAGCGGGATTTTGACAGAGCAGTACTTC . TRBJ2-7 TRBV5-1 TRBD2
CASSPGLARGTDTQYF TGTGCCAGCAGTCCGGGACTAGCGAGGGGAACAGATACGCAGTATTTT . TRBJ2-3 TRBV28 TRBD2
CASSLTPGLAGDIQYF TGTGCCAGCAGCTTAACCCCGGGACTAGCGGGAGACATTCAGTACTTC . TRBJ2-4 TRBV7-3 TRBD2
CASSQGYGNEKLFF TGTGCCAGCAGTCAGGGGTACGGTAATGAAAAACTGTTTTTT . TRBJ1-4 TRBV28 .
CASSSRGGLAGTEQFF TGTGCCAGCAGCTCGAGGGGGGGTCTAGCGGGAACTGAGCAGTTCTTC . TRBJ2-1 TRBV7-8 TRBD2
CASSRQNNQPQHF TGTGCCAGTAGTAGGCAGAACAATCAGCCCCAGCATTTT . TRBJ1-5 TRBV19 .
CALGGGNEQFF TGTGCCCTCGGGGGAGGCAATGAGCAGTTCTTC . TRBJ2-1 TRBV7-9 .
CASSRGQYEQYF TGTGCCAGCAGCCGAGGACAGTACGAGCAGTACTTC . TRBJ2-7 TRBV28 .
CASSLAGNQPQHF TGTGCCAGCAGTTTAGCAGGGAATCAGCCCCAGCATTTT . TRBJ1-5 TRBV27 .
CASSDSPGNTIYF TGTGCCAGCAGTGACTCTCCTGGAAACACCATATATTTT . TRBJ1-3 TRBV6-4 .
CASSNWTGGNQPQHF TGTGCCAGCAGCAACTGGACAGGGGGCAATCAGCCCCAGCATTTT . TRBJ1-5 TRBV7-9 TRBD1
CASSLAAGASYEQYF TGTGCCAGCAGCTTAGCGGCCGGGGCCTCCTACGAGCAGTACTTC . TRBJ2-7 TRBV7-2 .